Each of the 12 T cell receptor beta chains below was sequenced from the same sample in a study of blood T cells in healthy people across ages. The second PCR ran roughly 6 to 11 cycles with a sample-barcoded 5' primer and J-beta primers. MiXCR, applied by TCRdb to the 5' RACE reads, yields one record per CDR3 protein. The data show 1.8 million or so distinct CDR3 sequences, around 40% seen once. Sequencing was done on a sample of blood. These receptor sequences come from a human donor in good health.

This clonotype was seen only a few times. The genes are TRBV29-1 and TRBJ2-5, with D possibly TRBD2 on 5 matching bases. The ends were cut back, 6 bases at V and 2 bases at J, with 10 bases in the middle. The CDR3 has 12 residues. Germline CDR1 SQVTM, CDR2 ANQGSEA. The CDR3 spells CSVQPGQETQYF. In nucleotides, the CDR3 is TGCAGCGTCCAACCGGGACAAGAGACCCAGTACTTC.

The chain carries TRBV25-1 and TRBJ2-6, with 7 nucleotides matching TRBD1. V shed 3 bases, J shed 3 bases, and the junction held 14 bases outside the gene matches. The CDR3 sequence is 19 residues long. Germline lookup yields CDR1 MGHDK and CDR2 SYGVNS. The CDR3 loop reads CASSDRDSLGRVGANVLTF. In DNA form, the CDR3 reads TGTGCCAGCAGTGACCGGGACAGCTTAGGGCGCGTTGGGGCCAACGTCCTGACTTTC. Variable domain in full (rest from reference TRBV25-1 and TRBJ2-6): EADIYQTPRYLVIGTGKKITLECSQTMGHDKMYWYQQDPGMELHLIHYSYGVNSTEKGDLSSESTVSRIRTEHFPLTLESARPSHTSQYLCASSDRDSLGRVGANVLTFGAGSRLTVL.

Concerning this clonotype: One base away lies a much larger clone, so this may be a sequencing read error. The V gene is TRBV5-1, the J gene TRBJ2-7, with a tentative D call TRBD1 (6 bases). Trimming took off 7 bases at V and 5 bases at J, with 16 bases between the two ends. There are 13 residues in the CDR3. Looked up from germline, CDR1 is SGHRS and CDR2 is YFSETQ. The CDR3 protein is CASRPWDNHEQYF. Written as DNA, the CDR3 is TGCGCCAGCCGACCCTGGGACAACCACGAGCAGTACTTC.

As DNA, the CDR3 is TGTGCCATCAGTGAGTCCTTGGGACTAGCGGGGCGTTACAATGAGCAGTTCTTC. Translating gives CAISESLGLAGRYNEQFF. The V and J genes are TRBV10-3 and TRBJ2-1, with 13 bases matching TRBD2. Germline V lookup: CDR1 ENHRY, CDR2 SYGVKD. This CDR3 spans 18 amino acids. J gave up 4 bases and V 0 bases, and 6 bases lay outside the gene matches.

The count of this clonotype is one. This chain connects TRBV3-1 to TRBJ2-4; D gene ambiguous. The germline gives CDR1 LGHDT, CDR2 YNNKEL (reference sequence). The CDR3 runs 15 residues. With 4 bases removed from V and 3 bases from J, the gap between germline ends came to 13 bases. The CDR3 DNA reads TGTGCCAGCAGCCCTATAGGTACAGTCAAAAACATTCAGTACTTC. It specifies CASSPIGTVKNIQYF. The whole variable domain, remainder taken from reference TRBV3-1 and TRBJ2-4, is DTAVSQTPKYLVTQMGNDKSIKCEQNLGHDTMYWYKQDSKKFLKIMFSYNNKELIINETVPNRFSPKSPDKAHLNLHINSLELGDSAVYFCASSPIGTVKNIQYFGAGTRLSVL.

This chain uses TRBV29-1 with TRBJ2-7; a weak D match, TRBD1 (5 bases). V was trimmed by 6 bases and J by 3 bases, leaving 18 bases between them. The CDR3 is 14 residues long. The germline V gene has CDR1 SQVTM and CDR2 ANQGSEA. This chain's CDR3 is CSVTDSQPLYEQYF. The DNA of the CDR3 is TGCAGCGTGACCGACAGCCAACCCCTCTACGAGCAGTACTTC.

This clonotype was recorded a few times. The DNA of the CDR3 is TGTGCCAGCAGTTATTACGGCAATGAGCAGTTCTTC. Translating it yields CASSYYGNEQFF. The rearrangement uses TRBV6-5 and TRBJ2-1, with unresolved D. Per the germline V gene, CDR1 is MNHEY and CDR2 is SVGAGI. This CDR3 has 12 amino acids. V lost 3 bases to trimming and J lost 6 bases, with 6 bases between them.

The chain has TRBV2 and TRBJ1-1; maybe TRBD1 (5 bases). Germline CDR1 and CDR2: SNHLY and FYNNEI. The CDR3 is made up of 14 amino acids. Trimming shortened V by 4 bases and J by 3 bases, and 12 bases separated the two germline ends. In DNA, the CDR3 is TGTGCCAGCAGTGGAGTTGAACAGGACACTGAAGCTTTCTTT. Translated, it gives CASSGVEQDTEAFF.

The chain has TRBV5-6 and TRBJ1-4; D is ambiguous. Germline values: CDR1 SGHDT, CDR2 YYEEEE. V lost 3 bases and J 6 bases, leaving 15 bases between the germline ends. The CDR3 is made up of 15 amino acids. The CDR3 reads CASSSGGGSYEKLFF. CDR3 DNA sequence: TGTGCCAGCAGCTCCGGAGGTGGTAGTTATGAAAAACTGTTTTTT.

In its sample, this clonotype was seen a few times. V and J are TRBV7-9 and TRBJ2-7; 7 positions match TRBD1. CDR3 length equals 14 residues. CDR1 is SEHNR and CDR2 is FQNEAQ in the germline V gene (reference sequence). V was clipped by 4 bases and J by 1 base; unmatched bases: 4. The CDR3 here is CASSSSRGSYEQYF. The CDR3 nucleotides read TGTGCCAGCAGCTCGAGCAGGGGGTCCTACGAGCAGTACTTC.

This clonotype was counted ten times or more. The chain is built from TRBV7-2 and TRBJ2-1, with no clear D. CDR1 and CDR2 (germline): SGHTA, FQGNSA. V shed 3 bases and J shed 5 bases, with 8 bases lying between them. This CDR3 spans 13 amino acids. The CDR3 region is CASSFGRNNEQFF. In nucleotides, the CDR3 is TGTGCCAGCAGCTTCGGACGGAACAATGAGCAGTTCTTC.

This clonotype was detected only a few times. This chain uses TRBV6-2 or TRBV6-3 with TRBJ2-7, with D hard to call. Germline loops: CDR1 MNHEY, CDR2 SVGEGT. This CDR3 has 14 residues. V was clipped by 2 bases and J by 3 bases, with 11 bases between them. The CDR3 loop is CASSYLGAFYEQYF. The CDR3 DNA follows: TGTGCCAGCAGTTACCTGGGTGCCTTCTACGAGCAGTACTTC.